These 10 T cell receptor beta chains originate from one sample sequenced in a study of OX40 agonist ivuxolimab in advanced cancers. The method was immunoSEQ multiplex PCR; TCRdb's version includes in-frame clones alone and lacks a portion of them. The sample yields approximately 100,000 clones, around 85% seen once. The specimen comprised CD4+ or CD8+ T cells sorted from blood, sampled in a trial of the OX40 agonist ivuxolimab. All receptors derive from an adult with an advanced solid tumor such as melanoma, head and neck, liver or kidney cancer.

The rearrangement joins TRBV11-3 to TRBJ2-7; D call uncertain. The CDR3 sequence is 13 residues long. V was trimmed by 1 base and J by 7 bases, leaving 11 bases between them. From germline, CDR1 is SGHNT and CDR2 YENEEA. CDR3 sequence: CASSLVPGGEQYF. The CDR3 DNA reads TGTGCCAGCAGCTTAGTTCCGGGTGGGGAGCAGTACTTC.

The chain's CDR3 is CASSVGSSYEQYF. Here the CDR3 DNA reads TGTGCCAGCAGCGTAGGTAGTTCCTACGAGCAGTACTTC. The chain is built from TRBV9 and TRBJ2-7; D not certain. Trimming shortened V by 0 bases and J by 1 base, and 5 bases separated the two germline ends. CDR3 length equals 13 residues. The germline V gene has CDR1 SGDLS and CDR2 YYNGEE.

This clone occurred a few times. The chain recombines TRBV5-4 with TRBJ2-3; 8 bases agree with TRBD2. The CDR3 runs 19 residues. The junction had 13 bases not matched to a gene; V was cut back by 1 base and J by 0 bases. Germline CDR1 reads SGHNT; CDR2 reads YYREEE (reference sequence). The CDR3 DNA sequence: TGTGCCAGCAGCTTGCTAGCGGGCTGGGGAGGGGTTAGCACAGATACGCAGTATTTT. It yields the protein CASSLLAGWGGVSTDTQYF.

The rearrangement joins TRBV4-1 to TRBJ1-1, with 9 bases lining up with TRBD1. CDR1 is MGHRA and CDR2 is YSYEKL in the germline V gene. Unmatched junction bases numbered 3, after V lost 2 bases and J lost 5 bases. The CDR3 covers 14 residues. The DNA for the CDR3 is TGCGCCAGCAGCCAACCCGGGACAGGGACTGAAGCTTTCTTT. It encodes CASSQPGTGTEAFF.

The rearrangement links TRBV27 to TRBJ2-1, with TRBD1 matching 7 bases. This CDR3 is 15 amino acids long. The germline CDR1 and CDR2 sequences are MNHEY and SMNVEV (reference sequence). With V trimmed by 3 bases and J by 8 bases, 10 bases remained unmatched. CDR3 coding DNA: TGTGCCAGCAGTTTTCTACAGGGGCTTTATGATGAGCAGTTCTTC. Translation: CASSFLQGLYDEQFF.

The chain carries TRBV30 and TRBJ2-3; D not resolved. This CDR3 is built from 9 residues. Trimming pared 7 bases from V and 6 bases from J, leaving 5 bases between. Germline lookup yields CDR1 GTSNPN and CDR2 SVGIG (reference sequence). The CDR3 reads CASGDTQYF. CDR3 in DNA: TGTGCCTCTGGGGATACGCAGTATTTT. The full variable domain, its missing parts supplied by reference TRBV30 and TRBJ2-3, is SQTIHQWPATLVQPVGSPLSLECTVEGTSNPNLYWYRQAAGRGLQLLFYSVGIGQISSEVPQNLSASRPQDRQFILSSKKLLLSDSGFYLCASGDTQYFGPGTRLTVL.

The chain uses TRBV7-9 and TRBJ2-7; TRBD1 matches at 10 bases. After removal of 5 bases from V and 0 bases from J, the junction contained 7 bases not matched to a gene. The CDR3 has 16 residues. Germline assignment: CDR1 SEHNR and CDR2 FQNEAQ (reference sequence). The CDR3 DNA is TGTGCCAGCAGCGACAGGGGGCGAACCGGCTCCTACGAGCAGTACTTC. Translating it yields CASSDRGRTGSYEQYF.

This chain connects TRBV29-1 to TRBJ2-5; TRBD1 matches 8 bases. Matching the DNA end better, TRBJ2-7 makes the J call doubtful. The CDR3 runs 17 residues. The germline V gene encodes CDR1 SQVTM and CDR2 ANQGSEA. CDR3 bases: TGCAGCGTTTTTCAGACCGGGACAGGCCGCTCATTCTACGAGCAGTACTTC. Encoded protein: CSVFQTGTGRSFYEQYF.

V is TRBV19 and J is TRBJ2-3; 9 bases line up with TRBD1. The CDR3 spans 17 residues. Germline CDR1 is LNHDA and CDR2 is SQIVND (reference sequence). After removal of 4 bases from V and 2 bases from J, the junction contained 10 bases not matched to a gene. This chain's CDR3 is CASSKGQGAATTDTQYF. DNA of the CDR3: TGTGCCAGTAGTAAGGGACAGGGAGCGGCCACCACAGATACGCAGTATTTT.

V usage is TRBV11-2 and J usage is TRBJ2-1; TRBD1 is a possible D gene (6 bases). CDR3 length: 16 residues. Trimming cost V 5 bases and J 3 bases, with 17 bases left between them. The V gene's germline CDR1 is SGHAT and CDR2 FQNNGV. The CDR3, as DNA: TGTGCCAGCAGCCCCTGGGACACAAAGGACTACAATGAGCAGTTCTTC. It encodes CASSPWDTKDYNEQFF.